This T cell receptor beta chain stems from a study of siplizumab effects on memory and regulatory T cells. This CDR3 spans 14 amino acids. Deletions cut 0 bases from V and 8 bases from J, with 13 bases between. Germline-derived CDR1 and CDR2 are MNHEY and SVGAGI. As for this clone: Its target is not known.

Sequenced by immunoSEQ multiplex PCR; TCRdb stores in-frame clones only, minus some. The profile shows some 100,000 clones, 92% of them singletons. Whole-study results and caveats: Treg origin accounted for an average of around 69% of mappable alloreactive CD4+ clones with siplizumab and approximately 25% in controls.

V usage is TRBV6-5 and J usage is TRBJ1-1; TRBD1 is a possible D gene (6 bases). The source material was Tregs sorted from blood. The TCR sequence derives from a human donor in good health. CDR3 DNA: TGTGCCAGCAGTTACTCAGGGGGGGGGTTCGAAGCTTTCTTT. Its translation: CASSYSGGGFEAFF.